Listed below are T cell receptor beta chains from one sample, sequenced in a study of cytotoxic CD8 clonotypes in ibrutinib-treated CLL. The protocol was immunoSEQ multiplex PCR, while the TCRdb copy is restricted to in-frame clones and leaves out a portion. Among a few hundred thousand clones listed, 67% were seen once. This specimen consisted of PBMCs, obtained after 36 months of ibrutinib treatment. The receptors stem from a human donor with chronic lymphocytic leukemia. The CDR3 runs from the conserved cysteine through the conserved F or W. D genes are given only for firm matches. The size entry is marked missing in some rows and otherwise reads once, few, many or a size class.

j_call: TRBJ2-3
d_call: TRBD1
v_call: TRBV29-1
clone_size: -
cdr3_aa: CTVSHRGPTDTQYF
cdr3_nt: TGCACAGTCTCTCACAGGGGGCCCACAGATACGCAGTATTTT

j_call: TRBJ2-7
d_call: -
v_call: TRBV27
clone_size: -
cdr3_aa: CASSATPYEQYF
cdr3_nt: TGTGCCAGCAGTGCGACTCCCTACGAGCAGTACTTC

j_call: TRBJ1-5
d_call: -
v_call: TRBV9
clone_size: -
cdr3_aa: CASSKGQFSNQPQHF
cdr3_nt: TGTGCCAGCAGTAAAGGACAGTTTAGCAATCAGCCCCAGCATTTT

j_call: TRBJ1-3
d_call: -
v_call: TRBV9
clone_size: -
cdr3_aa: CASSVGLPGTGAGSGNTIYF
cdr3_nt: TGTGCCAGCAGCGTAGGACTCCCGGGTACCGGGGCCGGCTCTGGAAACACCATATATTTT

j_call: TRBJ1-6
d_call: -
v_call: TRBV6-1
clone_size: -
cdr3_aa: CASSELAGFIYSPLHF
cdr3_nt: TGTGCCAGCAGTGAACTGGCAGGGTTTATTTATTCACCCCTCCACTTT

j_call: TRBJ2-7
d_call: -
v_call: TRBV27
clone_size: -
cdr3_aa: CASSFPARPYEQYF
cdr3_nt: TGTGCCAGCAGTTTTCCGGCCAGGCCTTACGAGCAGTACTTC

j_call: TRBJ1-6
d_call: TRBD1
v_call: TRBV5-1
clone_size: -
cdr3_aa: CASSGGQGYSPLHF
cdr3_nt: TGCGCCAGCAGCGGAGGACAGGGGTATTCACCCCTCCACTTT

j_call: TRBJ2-1
d_call: TRBD1
v_call: TRBV7-3
clone_size: -
cdr3_aa: CASSLIGTAHNEQFF
cdr3_nt: TGTGCCAGCAGCTTAATAGGGACAGCCCACAATGAGCAGTTCTTC

j_call: TRBJ2-7
d_call: -
v_call: TRBV4-1
clone_size: few
cdr3_aa: CASSQENRQSYEQYF
cdr3_nt: TGCGCCAGCAGCCAAGAAAACAGGCAATCCTACGAGCAGTACTTC

j_call: TRBJ2-2
d_call: -
v_call: TRBV4-1
clone_size: -
cdr3_aa: CASSPLTRRTGELFF
cdr3_nt: TGCGCCAGCAGCCCCCTGACCCGGCGCACCGGGGAGCTGTTTTTT

j_call: TRBJ1-2
d_call: -
v_call: TRBV5-1
clone_size: -
cdr3_aa: CASSGLAGYGYTF
cdr3_nt: TGCGCCAGCAGCGGACTCGCTGGCTATGGCTACACCTTC

j_call: TRBJ1-2
d_call: -
v_call: TRBV21-1
clone_size: -
cdr3_aa: CASSKEPPGRSLVVDYTF
cdr3_nt: TGTGCCAGCAGCAAAGAACCCCCCGGACGCTCCTTGGTGGTTGACTACACCTTC

j_call: TRBJ1-2
d_call: -
v_call: TRBV7-2
clone_size: -
cdr3_aa: CASSLSRGNYGYTF
cdr3_nt: TGTGCCAGCAGCTTATCTCGGGGAAACTATGGCTACACCTTC

j_call: TRBJ2-3
d_call: -
v_call: TRBV7-9
clone_size: -
cdr3_aa: CASSSRPPSDTQYF
cdr3_nt: TGTGCCAGCAGCTCTCGACCTCCCTCCGATACGCAGTATTTT

j_call: TRBJ1-4
d_call: TRBD1
v_call: TRBV29-1
clone_size: -
cdr3_aa: CSVKPGTGSEKLFF
cdr3_nt: TGCAGCGTGAAACCCGGGACAGGGTCCGAAAAACTGTTTTTT

j_call: TRBJ2-5
d_call: TRBD1
v_call: TRBV7-6
clone_size: -
cdr3_aa: CASSPVRGIQETQYF
cdr3_nt: TGTGCCAGCAGCCCCGTCAGGGGGATACAAGAGACCCAGTACTTC

j_call: TRBJ2-7
d_call: TRBD2
v_call: TRBV28
clone_size: -
cdr3_aa: CASGTSGSYEQYF
cdr3_nt: TGTGCCAGTGGGACTAGCGGATCCTACGAGCAGTACTTC

j_call: TRBJ2-2
d_call: -
v_call: TRBV18
clone_size: -
cdr3_aa: CASSRDFGELFF
cdr3_nt: TGTGCCAGCTCACGGGACTTTGGGGAGCTGTTTTTT

j_call: TRBJ2-1
d_call: TRBD1
v_call: TRBV19
clone_size: -
cdr3_aa: CASSPPRDRYYNEQFF
cdr3_nt: TGTGCCAGTAGTCCTCCTCGGGACAGATACTACAATGAGCAGTTCTTC

j_call: TRBJ2-7
d_call: -
v_call: TRBV9
clone_size: few
cdr3_aa: CASSVGGGEQYF
cdr3_nt: TGTGCCAGCAGCGTAGGGGGCGGAGAGCAGTACTTC

j_call: TRBJ2-2
d_call: -
v_call: TRBV6-1
clone_size: -
cdr3_aa: CASTQGRTGELFF
cdr3_nt: TGTGCCAGCACGCAGGGGAGGACCGGGGAGCTGTTTTTT

j_call: TRBJ2-7
d_call: -
v_call: TRBV6-6
clone_size: -
cdr3_aa: CASTLGGQSYEQYF
cdr3_nt: TGTGCCAGCACCTTGGGGGGACAGTCCTACGAGCAGTACTTC

j_call: TRBJ1-2
d_call: -
v_call: TRBV2
clone_size: -
cdr3_aa: CASRHGWDGYTF
cdr3_nt: TGTGCCAGCAGACACGGTTGGGATGGCTACACCTTC

j_call: TRBJ1-1
d_call: -
v_call: TRBV5-4
clone_size: -
cdr3_aa: CASSLMAGSPAEAFF
cdr3_nt: TGTGCCAGCAGCTTGATGGCAGGGAGTCCGGCTGAAGCTTTCTTT

j_call: TRBJ2-7
d_call: -
v_call: TRBV28
clone_size: -
cdr3_aa: CASSAGPKLSDFTYEQYF
cdr3_nt: TGTGCCAGCAGCGCAGGGCCTAAGTTGAGCGACTTCACCTACGAGCAGTACTTC

j_call: TRBJ2-5
d_call: -
v_call: TRBV7-6
clone_size: -
cdr3_aa: CASSLGVGRETQYF
cdr3_nt: TGTGCCAGCAGCTTAGGGGTGGGGCGGGAGACCCAGTACTTC

j_call: TRBJ2-7
d_call: TRBD1
v_call: TRBV11-2
clone_size: -
cdr3_aa: CASSSPGQGSSTKYF
cdr3_nt: TGTGCCAGCAGCTCACCGGGACAGGGAAGTAGTACGAAGTACTTC

j_call: TRBJ1-1
d_call: -
v_call: TRBV25-1
clone_size: -
cdr3_aa: CASKIWGSTEAFF
cdr3_nt: TGTGCCAGTAAAATATGGGGATCCACTGAAGCTTTCTTT

j_call: TRBJ2-1
d_call: -
v_call: TRBV4-1
clone_size: -
cdr3_aa: CASTLERGHNYNEQFF
cdr3_nt: TGCGCCAGCACCCTCGAGCGGGGACACAATTACAATGAGCAGTTCTTC

j_call: TRBJ1-5
d_call: -
v_call: TRBV4-3
clone_size: -
cdr3_aa: CASSQDWQWGLGSNQPQHF
cdr3_nt: TGCGCCAGCAGCCAAGATTGGCAATGGGGGCTAGGGAGCAATCAGCCCCAGCATTTT

j_call: TRBJ2-2
d_call: -
v_call: TRBV7-3
clone_size: -
cdr3_aa: CASSLGGASSPTDTGELFF
cdr3_nt: TGTGCCAGCAGCTTAGGGGGGGCGAGTAGCCCCACGGACACCGGGGAGCTGTTTTTT

j_call: TRBJ1-4
d_call: -
v_call: TRBV4-3
clone_size: -
cdr3_aa: CASSLTGAGEKLFF
cdr3_nt: TGCGCCAGCAGCCTGACGGGAGCAGGAGAAAAACTGTTTTTT

j_call: TRBJ2-7
d_call: -
v_call: TRBV11-3
clone_size: few
cdr3_aa: CASSVGTVNEQYF
cdr3_nt: TGTGCCAGCAGCGTAGGGACGGTGAACGAGCAGTACTTC

j_call: TRBJ2-5
d_call: TRBD2
v_call: TRBV9
clone_size: -
cdr3_aa: CASSEGLAGVLKTQYF
cdr3_nt: TGTGCCAGCAGCGAGGGGCTAGCGGGGGTTTTGAAGACCCAGTACTTC